Listed below are T cell receptor beta chains from one sample, sequenced in a study of T cells in Graves' hyperthyroidism and ophthalmopathy. TCRdb used MiXCR to reprocess the multiplex PCR reads, holding one entry per CDR3 protein. The sample has approximately 700,000 distinct CDR3 sequences, 45% seen once. Sequencing used peripheral blood or thyroid tissue (not recorded which). These receptors came from an adult man with Graves' disease, either hyperthyroidism or ophthalmopathy (not recorded which). CDR3s include the opening cysteine and the closing phenylalanine or tryptophan. Each record gives: J gene, V gene, CDR3 protein.

j_gene: TRBJ2-6; v_gene: TRBV15; CDR3aa: CATSRGRGLGSGANVLTF
j_gene: TRBJ1-1; v_gene: TRBV2; CDR3aa: CASSLWGTNTEAFF
j_gene: TRBJ1-1; v_gene: TRBV25-1; CDR3aa: CASSPPRWTAVVDLNTEAFF
j_gene: TRBJ2-7; v_gene: TRBV27; CDR3aa: CASSSRQGAQYF
j_gene: TRBJ1-2; v_gene: TRBV29-1; CDR3aa: CSVERSNYGYTF
j_gene: TRBJ2-7; v_gene: TRBV7-6; CDR3aa: CASSQESGPYEQYF
j_gene: TRBJ1-1; v_gene: TRBV7-9; CDR3aa: CASSPHGLQNTEAFF
j_gene: TRBJ2-5; v_gene: TRBV7-9; CDR3aa: CASSRSRGKVETQYF
j_gene: TRBJ1-2; v_gene: TRBV7-6; CDR3aa: CASSPDMGNGYTF
j_gene: TRBJ2-2; v_gene: TRBV7-9; CDR3aa: CASINTNTGELFF
j_gene: TRBJ2-2; v_gene: TRBV2; CDR3aa: CASGRGELFF
j_gene: TRBJ2-7; v_gene: TRBV14; CDR3aa: CASSQWGHKPYEQYF
j_gene: TRBJ2-5; v_gene: TRBV25-1; CDR3aa: CASSPVGGLGETQYF
j_gene: TRBJ1-2; v_gene: TRBV4-3; CDR3aa: CASSQDRAVPNYGYTF
j_gene: TRBJ1-4; v_gene: TRBV7-9; CDR3aa: CASSLGDRGRGEKLFF
j_gene: TRBJ2-2; v_gene: TRBV7-3; CDR3aa: CRRGVAGNSNTGELFF
j_gene: TRBJ1-5; v_gene: TRBV24-1; CDR3aa: CATSPGRGLSGSNQPQHF
j_gene: TRBJ1-6; v_gene: TRBV2; CDR3aa: CASLFERSPLHF
j_gene: TRBJ1-2; v_gene: TRBV9; CDR3aa: CASSVDGVYGYTF
j_gene: TRBJ2-5; v_gene: TRBV2; CDR3aa: CASSEATWGEQYF
j_gene: TRBJ1-1; v_gene: TRBV6-5; CDR3aa: CASSTKTRNTEAFF
j_gene: TRBJ1-2; v_gene: TRBV29-1; CDR3aa: CSQTGQAHYGYTF
j_gene: TRBJ2-7; v_gene: TRBV24-1; CDR3aa: CATQRDRGSYEQYF
j_gene: TRBJ1-6; v_gene: TRBV7-1; CDR3aa: CASSRDSARGNHPDSPLHF
j_gene: TRBJ1-2; v_gene: TRBV7-2; CDR3aa: CASSLSRQGRYGYTF
j_gene: TRBJ1-5; v_gene: TRBV7-2; CDR3aa: CASSWRTGGYEHF
j_gene: TRBJ2-7; v_gene: TRBV13; CDR3aa: CASSLGLGDRSYEQYF
j_gene: TRBJ1-4; v_gene: TRBV20-1; CDR3aa: CSAWTGGNEKLFF
j_gene: TRBJ2-5; v_gene: TRBV9; CDR3aa: CASSQGGVQETQYF
j_gene: TRBJ2-7; v_gene: TRBV10-3; CDR3aa: CAISESTASGIDYEQYF
j_gene: TRBJ2-7; v_gene: TRBV5-1; CDR3aa: CASSSHRGNLLYEQYF
j_gene: TRBJ2-7; v_gene: TRBV29-1; CDR3aa: CSVEDPKGRGSYEQYF
j_gene: TRBJ1-1; v_gene: TRBV25-1; CDR3aa: CASKELWNTEAFF
j_gene: TRBJ1-6; v_gene: TRBV2; CDR3aa: CASSTGNNSPLHF
j_gene: TRBJ1-1; v_gene: TRBV25-1; CDR3aa: CASSAPRTGGTEAFF
j_gene: TRBJ2-5; v_gene: TRBV7-2; CDR3aa: CASSLRTPSETQYF
j_gene: TRBJ2-7; v_gene: TRBV7-9; CDR3aa: CASSLEPGQEYF
j_gene: TRBJ2-7; v_gene: TRBV25-1; CDR3aa: CASLNTGSYEQYF
j_gene: TRBJ1-6; v_gene: TRBV7-2; CDR3aa: CASSWGGGGYNSPLHF
j_gene: TRBJ1-1; v_gene: TRBV9; CDR3aa: CASSVDANTEAFF
j_gene: TRBJ1-1; v_gene: TRBV12-3/TRBV12-4; CDR3aa: CASSLMGTGEAFF
j_gene: TRBJ2-5; v_gene: TRBV15; CDR3aa: CATSRRTSGRAGETQYF
j_gene: TRBJ1-5; v_gene: TRBV12-3/TRBV12-4; CDR3aa: CASSQGMSNQPQHF
j_gene: TRBJ1-5; v_gene: TRBV7-9; CDR3aa: CASSEGQGAFQPQHF
j_gene: TRBJ1-3; v_gene: TRBV9; CDR3aa: CASSATGRAGNTIYF
j_gene: TRBJ2-7; v_gene: TRBV7-9; CDR3aa: CASSSRVGSNEQYF
j_gene: TRBJ2-7; v_gene: TRBV6-1; CDR3aa: CASSEAGTEYEQYF
j_gene: TRBJ1-2; v_gene: TRBV10-3; CDR3aa: CAILGDGYGYTF
j_gene: TRBJ1-2; v_gene: TRBV7-9; CDR3aa: CASSEGEYGYTF
j_gene: TRBJ2-5; v_gene: TRBV29-1; CDR3aa: CSVEKGLKQETQYF
j_gene: TRBJ2-7; v_gene: TRBV29-1; CDR3aa: CSVGGLRSYEQYF
j_gene: TRBJ2-5; v_gene: TRBV9; CDR3aa: CASSVGAGRFTGETQYF